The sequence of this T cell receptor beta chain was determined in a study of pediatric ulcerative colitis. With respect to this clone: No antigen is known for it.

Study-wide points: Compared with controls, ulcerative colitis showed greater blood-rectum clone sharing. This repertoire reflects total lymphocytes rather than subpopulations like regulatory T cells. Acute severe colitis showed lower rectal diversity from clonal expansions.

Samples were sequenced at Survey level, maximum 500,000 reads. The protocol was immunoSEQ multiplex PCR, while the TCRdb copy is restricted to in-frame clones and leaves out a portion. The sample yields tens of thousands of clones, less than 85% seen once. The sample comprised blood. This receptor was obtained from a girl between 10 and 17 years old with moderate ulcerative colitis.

CDR3 sequence (DNA): TGTGCCACCCACGGCAGGGTTCATTTCGAGCAGTACTTC. Its translation is CATHGRVHFEQYF. The chain links TRBV28 to TRBJ2-7; D is possibly TRBD1 (5 bases). The length of the CDR3 is 13 residues. Germline values: CDR1 MDHEN, CDR2 SYDVKM. Deletions cut 10 bases from V and 6 bases from J, with 19 bases between. Together with reference TRBV28 and TRBJ2-7, the CDR3 gives the full variable domain: DVKVTQSSRYLVKRTGEKVFLECVQDMDHENMFWYRQDPGLGLRLIYFSYDVKMKEKGDIPEGYSVSREKKERFSLILESASTNQTSMYLCATHGRVHFEQYFGPGTRLTVT.